Below, one T cell receptor (beta chain) is given with its context. No antigen is known for it. No much larger clone is present one base from it, and per-base qualities are unavailable. Measured from the cysteine to the phenylalanine, the CDR3 is 15 residues long. Only the CDR3 DNA stays, 45 bases, in frame from base 1. The CDR3 regions of human TCRbeta chains were analyzed by immunosequencing. Processing in the source paper ran as follows. Repertoire TCRs were matched against a reference library of SARS-CoV-2-specific TCRs generated with the MIRA antigen-specificity platform. Breadth was defined as the fraction of unique TCRs that were SARS-CoV-2-associated. Depth was defined as the fraction of total T cells that were SARS-CoV-2-associated. Each spike-specific TCR was assigned to its reactive spike region and to a CD4 or CD8 class using the MIRA data. Log10-transformed breadth and depth values were compared by one-way ANOVA with Sidak's multiple comparisons tests. This immuneACCESS table, as held by TCRdb, lists in-frame sequences with V and J called but not all clones. Of the missing ones, under half trace to an unresolved V gene in checked studies; the others have no known cause. That table gives V, J and clone size, and the DNA gave D and trimming. A total of under 30,000 clones appear in this sample, around 87% of them only once. In total, the top ten clones hold 30% to 40% of the sample.

The data originate from a study of T cell responses to AZD1222 COVID-19 vaccine (dated by TCRdb to 2020 to 2022). With regard to the full study: A total of over 230 trial participants underwent TCR sequencing, of whom about 210 received two doses of AZD1222 and some 25 received two doses of the MenACWY control vaccine. Trial participants were enrolled into age subgroups of 18-55, 56-69 and 70-plus years, which contained about 150, 28 and 57 TCR-sequenced participants, respectively.

The time point tag for this specimen amounts to: about 28 days (+/-7) after the second vaccine dose. AZD1222 recipients given second doses at about 4 weeks or at about 12 weeks were pooled, since spike-specific TCR depth and breadth were not found to differ between the two schedules. Vaccinee samples came from UK trials COV001 and COV002, including a single-blind randomized controlled phase 2/3 trial of AZD1222 (ChAdOx1 nCoV-19) in healthy adults. For TCRbeta chain sequencing, PBMC samples were collected from trial participants at day 0 and at day 28 after the second dose. The research as a whole found: Most participants were white British and females outnumbered males, and the authors suggested that clonal diversity may have been underestimated. Reportedly, almost half of the unique spike-specific TCRs recognized epitopes lying outside the regions that are mutated in the B.1.351 and B.1.1.7 variants. Vaccine-associated CD4 TCRs spanned the whole spike protein, with dominant responses in regions 160-218 and 743-854. The 56-69-year group was small, and its depth increase did not reach significance, likely because of low power. After two AZD1222 doses, spike-specific TCR breadth and depth were significantly higher than at day 0 and than in MenACWY recipients. Because no day 14 peak-response samples were available, repertoires were characterized only after the peak T cell response. Conclusions about previously exposed vaccinees are limited, since just six or seven AZD1222 recipients were seropositive for SARS-CoV-2 at baseline.

Source: peripheral blood, taken 28 days after the second AZD1222 dose. In this chain, TRBV21-1 is recombined with TRBJ2-4; the table gives TRBD2 as D, unverified against the DNA. TRBV21-1 is an annotated pseudogene. This TCR was recovered from an adult who received the AZD1222 COVID-19 vaccine. The DNA sequence follows: TGTGCCAGCCCCCTCGGGGGGTATTGGGAAAACATTCAGTACTTC. It encodes CASPLGGYWENIQYF.